What follows are 21 T cell receptor beta chains derived from one specimen sequenced in a study of T cells in Graves' hyperthyroidism and ophthalmopathy. Researchers amplified the TCR beta CDR3 regions from RNA transcripts. The primer set for the first-round RT-PCR of the TCR CDR3 was HTBI. TCRdb called the multiplex PCR reads again in MiXCR, with one record for every CDR3 protein. The sample gives roughly 700,000 distinct CDR3 sequences, just over 35% of which show up once; around a third is in the top ten. The sequencing input was blood. Receptors originate from a middle-aged woman with Graves' hyperthyroidism.

This clonotype was counted between two and nine times. J is TRBJ1-6 and V is TRBV28; D is unresolved. The CDR3 extends over 15 amino acids. Germline V lookup: CDR1 MDHEN, CDR2 SYDVKM. V shed 5 bases and J shed 9 bases, with 17 bases lying between them. CDR3 sequence: CASSPRRARISPLHF. The DNA of the CDR3 is TGTGCCAGCAGTCCACGACGGGCCCGAATTTCACCCCTCCACTTT.

Note on this clonotype: An end of the junction differs from the germline gene, which may be a read error. The CDR3 coding sequence is TGTGCCAGCAGCCGAGGGACAGGGGGAGTTAACACTGAAGCTTCCTTT. It is translated as CASSRGTGGVNTEASF. The chain recombines TRBV11-2 with TRBJ1-1; 11 nucleotides match TRBD1. In germline, CDR1 is SGHAT, CDR2 FQNNGV. The CDR3 spans 16 residues.

The chain recombines TRBV7-9 with TRBJ1-5, with D possibly matching TRBD1 (6 bases). Trimming removed 4 bases from V and 11 bases from J, with 18 bases in between. Germline loops: CDR1 SEHNR, CDR2 FQNEAQ (reference sequence). CDR3 length equals 14 residues. CDR3 residues: CASSSNRVEGAQHF. As DNA, the CDR3 is TGTGCCAGCAGCTCCAACCGTGTGGAGGGGGCCCAGCATTTT.

Details on this clonotype: A much larger clonotype is one base distant, so this may be a read error. The chain combines TRBV12-3 or TRBV12-4 with TRBJ2-5, with TRBD1 as a possible D gene (6 bases). The length of the CDR3 is 14 residues. Trimming took off 7 bases at V and 4 bases at J, with 16 bases between the two ends. The DNA of the CDR3 is TGTGCCAGCATCCCTTCAGGGGTGGGAGAGACCCAGTACTTC. Protein: CASIPSGVGETQYF.

The chain links TRBV3-1 to TRBJ2-7; D gene uncertain. Germline V CDR1 and CDR2: LGHDT, YNNKEL (reference sequence). Between the trimmed V and J ends, which lost 7 bases and 5 bases, there was a span of 12 bases. This CDR3 spans 12 amino acids. The CDR3 DNA is TGTGCCAGCATCGGAACTGGACACGAGCAGTACTTC. Encoded protein: CASIGTGHEQYF.

The table lists this clonotype with a count of one. This chain joins TRBV20-1 and TRBJ1-1, with D maybe TRBD1 (5 bases). Trimming took 2 bases from V and 0 from J, leaving 13 bases between them. Germline assignment: CDR1 DFQATT and CDR2 SNEGSKA (reference sequence). The CDR3 sequence is 15 residues long. The CDR3 here is CSARPVDSLNTEAFF. In DNA form, the CDR3 reads TGCAGTGCTAGACCAGTTGACAGCTTGAACACTGAAGCTTTCTTT.

This clonotype was detected ten times or more. The rearrangement links TRBV7-8 to TRBJ2-5; 7 bases agree with TRBD2. Germline V gene data show CDR1 as SGHVS and CDR2 as FQNEAQ. Trimming at V came to 2 bases and at J to 1 base, leaving 10 bases not matched to a gene. The CDR3 is made up of 17 amino acids. The CDR3 is CASSLRAETSSQETQYF. The CDR3 DNA is TGTGCCAGCAGCTTAAGGGCAGAGACTAGCAGCCAAGAGACCCAGTACTTC.

This clonotype occurred many times. The chain has TRBV10-3 and TRBJ2-5, with TRBD1 identical over 9 bases. CDR3 length: 13 residues. With 9 bases clipped from V and 5 bases from J, the junction kept 7 bases outside the gene matches. Germline values: CDR1 ENHRY, CDR2 SYGVKD. The CDR3 region is CAINRGLEETQYF. The CDR3, as DNA: TGTGCCATTAACAGGGGGCTTGAGGAGACCCAGTACTTC.

This clonotype was recorded only once. It may be a read error: a sequence one base away is much more abundant. A read error is likely, as this CDR3 ends without the conserved phenylalanine or tryptophan. The chain recombines TRBV13 with TRBJ2-7; D is ambiguous. Germline V lookup: CDR1 PRHDT, CDR2 FYEKMQ (reference sequence). Trimming left V 5 bases short and J 3 bases short, with 8 bases between. The CDR3 extends over 12 amino acids. CDR3 bases: TGTGCCAGCAGCCGAAGAGACTACGAGCAGTACTCC. Encoded protein: CASSRRDYEQYS.

In its sample, this clonotype was seen many times. The chain joins TRBV7-2 to TRBJ1-1, with D perhaps matching TRBD1 (6 bases). V was cut by 5 bases and J by 0 bases, with 16 bases left in between. There are 16 residues in the CDR3. CDR1 is SGHTA, CDR2 FQGNSA, per germline. For the CDR3, the DNA is TGTGCCAGCAGCCCAATCCAACAGGGCCTGAACACTGAAGCTTTCTTT. This codes for CASSPIQQGLNTEAFF.

This clonotype was counted a few times. J is TRBJ1-1 and V is TRBV19; no clear D. The V end was cut by 4 bases, the J end by 1 base, with 13 bases between. In germline, CDR1 is LNHDA, CDR2 SQIVND (reference sequence). This CDR3 spans 15 amino acids. In nucleotides, the CDR3 is TGTGCCAGTAGTAGAGGAGGTCTGAGGAACACTGAAGCTTTCTTT. Protein product: CASSRGGLRNTEAFF.

The table lists this clonotype with many counts. CDR3 sequence: CASSPRPGANVLTF. DNA of the CDR3: TGTGCCAGCAGCCCTCGACCCGGGGCCAACGTCCTGACTTTC. V is TRBV7-3 and J is TRBJ2-6; D gene ambiguous. The germline gives CDR1 SGHTA, CDR2 FQGTGA. The CDR3 runs 14 residues. V shed 5 bases and J shed 4 bases, with 9 bases lying between them.

V and J are TRBV7-8 and TRBJ2-7; perhaps TRBD2 as D (5 bases). The CDR3 covers 15 residues. V lost 5 bases, J lost 2 bases, and 16 bases lay in between. The V gene's germline CDR1 is SGHVS and CDR2 FQNEAQ. CDR3 amino acids: CASSTPFGVPYEQYF. Here the CDR3 DNA reads TGTGCCAGCAGCACGCCATTCGGGGTCCCCTACGAGCAGTACTTC.

As to this clonotype: A junction end diverges from the germline sequence, so it may reflect a read error. This rearrangement joins TRBV19 to TRBJ1-1, with D tentatively TRBD1 (6 bases). There are 15 residues in the CDR3. The germline V gene encodes CDR1 LNHDA and CDR2 SQIVND (reference sequence). CDR3 nucleotide sequence: TGTGCCAGTATCCGGACAGTAGGGGCAAACACTGAAGCTTCCTTT. It is translated as CASIRTVGANTEASF.

V usage is TRBV7-3 and J usage is TRBJ1-2; D gene unclear. V was pared by 5 bases and J by 8 bases, with 21 bases between. Per germline, CDR1 SGHTA and CDR2 FQGTGA. The CDR3 has 15 amino acids. The CDR3 here is CASSQDLKSSVGYTF. DNA for the CDR3: TGTGCCAGCAGCCAAGATTTAAAAAGCTCTGTCGGCTACACCTTC.

There are many counts of this clonotype. The chain joins TRBV19 to TRBJ1-5; the D gene is possibly TRBD1 (6 bases). Trimming stripped 5 bases from V and 4 bases from J, with 9 bases between. Germline loops: CDR1 LNHDA, CDR2 SQIVND (reference sequence). The CDR3 totals 13 residues. The CDR3 DNA is TGTGCCAGTAGTGGACAGACAAATCAGCCCCAGCATTTT. Amino acids: CASSGQTNQPQHF.

This clonotype was recorded a few times. Since no conserved phenylalanine or tryptophan closes the CDR3, a read error is the likely cause. It is unclear where the CDR3 begins or ends on the DNA, so no DNA is shown, and the CDR3 is as TCRdb lists it. The chain has TRBV9 and TRBJ2-6; TRBD1 is the table's D call and was not checked against the DNA. The CDR3 totals 9 residues, both ends included. Per germline, CDR1 SGDLS and CDR2 YYNGEE. The CDR3 sequence: CASSVRPGT.

This clonotype turned up a few times. This may come from a read error, since a much larger clone is one base off. The CDR3 bases are TGTGCCGGCAGCTTAGCGCGAGGGGAGACCCAGTACTTC. It translates to CAGSLARGETQYF. This chain uses TRBV7-2 with TRBJ2-5, with a tentative D call TRBD2 (5 bases). This CDR3 is 13 amino acids long. The germline CDR1 and CDR2 sequences are SGHTA and FQGNSA. The variable domain in full, with the rest retrieved from reference TRBV7-2 and TRBJ2-5, is GAGVSQSPSNKVTEKGKDVELRCDPISGHTALYWYRQSLGQGLEFLIYFQGNSAPDKSGLPSDRFSAERTGGSVSTLTIQRTQQEDSAVYLCAGSLARGETQYFGPGTRLLVL.

A word on this clonotype: Here the CDR3 omits its conserved ending phenylalanine or tryptophan, so a read error is the likely source. This rearrangement joins TRBV7-3 to TRBJ1-6; TRBD1 matches at 7 bases. Losses at the gene ends were 2 bases for V and 4 bases for J; bases not matched to a gene: 8. Germline CDR1 and CDR2: SGHTA and FQGTGA. The CDR3 sequence is 17 residues long. In DNA form, the CDR3 reads TGTGCCAGCAGCTTACCAGGGGGGCAAACGTATAATTCACCCCTCCACCTT. Residues: CASSLPGGQTYNSPLHL.

The chain links TRBV27 to TRBJ1-1, with D unresolved. This CDR3 has 11 residues. From germline, CDR1 is MNHEY and CDR2 SMNVEV (reference sequence). The germline V and J ends were trimmed by 5 bases and 8 bases, with 9 bases remaining between them. The CDR3: CASSLGFEAFF. CDR3 in DNA: TGTGCCAGCAGTCTAGGGTTCGAAGCTTTCTTT.

CDR3 in DNA: TGTGCCAGCAGCGGACAACCGAACACTGAAGCTTTCTTT. Its translation: CASSGQPNTEAFF. This chain links TRBV6-1 with TRBJ1-1, with D possibly TRBD1 on 5 matching bases. Trimming removed 6 bases at V and 1 base at J, with 9 bases between. Germline V gene lookup returns CDR1 MNHNS and CDR2 SASEGT. CDR3 size: 13 residues.